This entry lists 3 T cell receptor beta chains sequenced from one sample in a study of CD8 T cells in ankylosing spondylitis. TCRdb re-analysed the 5' RACE reads in MiXCR, keeping a single row per CDR3 protein. The table has around 330,000 distinct CDR3 sequences, 11% seen once. The sample comprised blood, either unsorted or a sorted T cell fraction (not recorded which). These receptors were obtained from a female donor with ankylosing spondylitis or in good health (not recorded which).

This clonotype was recorded many times. The chain combines TRBV5-6 with TRBJ2-2; D is unclear. CDR1 and CDR2 from the germline V gene are SGHDT and YYEEEE. Between the trimmed V and J ends, which lost 2 bases and 7 bases, there was a span of 15 bases. This CDR3 has 15 residues. CDR3: CASSFGPGPSGELFF. DNA of the CDR3: TGTGCCAGCAGCTTCGGTCCCGGGCCGAGCGGGGAGCTGTTTTTT.

The chain has TRBV5-1 and TRBJ1-3; D not certain. Germline CDR1 reads SGHRS; CDR2 reads YFSETQ. This CDR3 comprises 17 residues. Trimming pared 4 bases from V and 4 bases from J, leaving 21 bases between. The CDR3 spells CASSPGGRLNPGNTIYF. Written as DNA, the CDR3 is TGCGCCAGCAGCCCCGGCGGGCGCCTGAACCCGGGAAACACCATATATTTT. The variable domain in full, completed from reference TRBV5-1 and TRBJ1-3, reads KAGVTQTPRYLIKTRGQQVTLSCSPISGHRSVSWYQQTPGQGLQFLFEYFSETQRNKGNFPGRFSGRQFSNSRSEMNVSTLELGDSALYLCASSPGGRLNPGNTIYFGEGSWLTVV.

This clonotype was counted many times. The rearrangement links TRBV12-3 or TRBV12-4 to TRBJ1-4, with a weak D call TRBD1 (6 bases). This CDR3 comprises 15 residues. Deletions cut 5 bases from V and 0 bases from J, with 10 bases between. The CDR3 sequence: CASSIRQATNEKLFF. In nucleotides, the CDR3 is TGTGCCAGCAGTATTCGACAGGCAACTAATGAAAAACTGTTTTTT.